One sample yielded the 13 T cell receptor beta chains listed below, sequenced in a study of blood T cell repertoires in COVID-19. Sequencing was performed with immunoSEQ multiplex PCR; in TCRdb, only in-frame clones are kept and a portion is missing. The table shows some 290,000 clones, with roughly 90% occurring only once. The specimen sequenced was peripheral blood. These receptors were collected from a young woman with COVID-19, enrolled during active disease.

The chain joins TRBV27 to TRBJ2-7, with a possible D match to TRBD1 (5 bases). The V gene lost 2 bases and the J gene lost 4 bases, with 15 bases spanning the gap. Germline V gene data show CDR1 as MNHEY and CDR2 as SMNVEV (reference sequence). CDR3 size: 15 residues. CDR3 loop: CASSLAPQVAYEQYF. The CDR3 DNA reads as TGTGCCAGCAGTTTAGCCCCACAGGTGGCATACGAGCAGTACTTC.

This clone was counted a single time. This rearrangement joins TRBV4-1 to TRBJ1-4; a weak D match, TRBD1 (6 bases). CDR1 and CDR2 (germline): MGHRA, YSYEKL. Trimming removed 1 base from V and 7 bases from J, with 16 bases in between. The CDR3 covers 16 residues. The CDR3 loop is CASSQGGGRGLEKLFF. In nucleotides, the CDR3 is TGCGCCAGCAGCCAAGGAGGGGGGAGGGGCCTTGAAAAACTGTTTTTT.

The CDR3 loop reads CASSEQGAPNQPQHF. The CDR3, as DNA: TGTGCCAGCTCAGAACAGGGGGCGCCCAATCAGCCCCAGCATTTT. The chain joins TRBV18 to TRBJ1-5; the match to TRBD1 covers 9 bases. Germline V lookup: CDR1 KGHSH, CDR2 LQKENI. The V segment lost 5 bases and the J segment 3 bases; nucleotides outside the gene matches: 5. The CDR3 extends over 15 amino acids.

The CDR3 DNA sequence: TGTGCCAGCAGTGACTCCGGACTAGCGGGAGAAAAGATGTTCTTC. This sequence encodes CASSDSGLAGEKMFF. This chain joins TRBV6-4 and TRBJ2-1; 13 positions match TRBD2. The V gene end was trimmed by 0 bases and the J gene end by 15 bases; junction bases not matched to a gene: 8. Per germline, CDR1 MRHNA and CDR2 SNTAGT. This CDR3 is built from 15 residues.

The chain uses TRBV6-5 and TRBJ2-5, with TRBD2 as a possible D gene (5 bases). The CDR3 loop spans 15 amino acids. V was shortened by 0 bases and J by 0 bases, with 8 bases between the two germline ends. The germline CDR1 and CDR2 sequences are MNHEY and SVGAGI. This CDR3 reads CASSYSRGYQETQYF. CDR3 nucleotides: TGTGCCAGCAGTTACTCGAGAGGGTACCAAGAGACCCAGTACTTC.

The gene calls are TRBV2 and TRBJ1-1, with a possible D match to TRBD1 (6 bases). Germline V lookup: CDR1 SNHLY, CDR2 FYNNEI. This CDR3 spans 14 amino acids. The germline V and J ends were trimmed by 6 bases and 4 bases, with 15 bases remaining between them. The CDR3 loop is CASRPGRGGTEAFF. The DNA for the CDR3 is TGTGCCAGCAGGCCAGGCAGGGGTGGCACTGAAGCTTTCTTT.

The chain uses TRBV4-3 and TRBJ2-7, with a possible D match to TRBD2 (5 bases). Looked up from germline, CDR1 is LGHNA and CDR2 is YSLEER. Trimming took 2 bases from V and 0 from J, leaving 14 bases between them. This CDR3 spans 16 amino acids. The CDR3 loop is CASSQTVGGPSYEQYF. In nucleotides, the CDR3 is TGCGCCAGCAGCCAAACTGTGGGCGGGCCCTCCTACGAGCAGTACTTC.

The chain uses TRBV6-1 and TRBJ2-2; D unclear. This CDR3 comprises 14 residues. Germline V gene data show CDR1 as MNHNS and CDR2 as SASEGT. Trimming removed 2 bases at V and 5 bases at J, with 9 bases between. The CDR3 is CASSENWSTGELFF. The CDR3 DNA follows: TGTGCCAGCAGTGAAAATTGGAGTACCGGGGAGCTGTTTTTT.

The chain couples TRBV28 to TRBJ1-5; D ambiguous. V was clipped by 3 bases and J by 0 bases, with 12 bases between them. Germline-derived CDR1 and CDR2 are MDHEN and SYDVKM. This CDR3 contains 16 residues. CDR3 sequence: CASSFADIYSNQPQHF. CDR3 DNA: TGTGCCAGCAGTTTCGCTGACATTTATAGCAATCAGCCCCAGCATTTT.

The chain uses TRBV11-2 and TRBJ2-5; 8 bases agree with TRBD2. With 4 bases clipped from V and 7 bases from J, the junction kept 11 bases outside the gene matches. This CDR3 contains 15 residues. In germline, CDR1 is SGHAT, CDR2 FQNNGV. CDR3 bases: TGTGCCAGCAGCTCCGTAGCGGGAAATATTGGGACCCAGTACTTC. Translating gives CASSSVAGNIGTQYF. Variable domain in full (rest from reference TRBV11-2 and TRBJ2-5): EAGVAQSPRYKIIEKRQSVAFWCNPISGHATLYWYQQILGQGPKLLIQFQNNGVVDDSQLPKDRFSAERLKGVDSTLKIQPAKLEDSAVYLCASSSVAGNIGTQYFGPGTRLLVL.

V usage is TRBV27 and J usage is TRBJ1-4; D is possibly TRBD1 (5 bases). The CDR3 totals 16 residues. The germline V gene has CDR1 MNHEY and CDR2 SMNVEV (reference sequence). Trimming removed 6 bases at V and 7 bases at J, with 21 bases between. The DNA of the CDR3 is TGTGCCAGCAGACAACTACGGGGGACTACCGGTGAAAAACTGTTTTTT. Translation: CASRQLRGTTGEKLFF. Full variable domain (remainder filled in from reference TRBV27 and TRBJ1-4): EAQVTQNPRYLITVTGKKLTVTCSQNMNHEYMSWYRQDPGLGLRQIYYSMNVEVTDKGDVPEGYKVSRKEKRNFPLILESPSPNQTSLYFCASRQLRGTTGEKLFFGSGTQLSVL.

This clone has a single count. The junction departs from germline at one end; a sequencing error may be responsible. This sequence joins TRBV2 and TRBJ1-5; the match to TRBD1 covers 9 bases. Germline lookup yields CDR1 SNHLY and CDR2 FYNNEI. The CDR3 runs 15 residues. CDR3 nucleotide sequence: TGTGCCACCAGTTGGACAGGGGCCGACAATCAGCCCCAGCATTTT. Translating it yields CATSWTGADNQPQHF.

V and J are TRBV7-9 and TRBJ2-7; 13 bases align to TRBD2. The V gene's germline CDR1 is SEHNR and CDR2 FQNEAQ (reference sequence). The CDR3 runs to 16 residues. The trim removed 1 base at V and 1 base at J, leaving 1 base unmatched. The CDR3 DNA sequence: TGTGCCAGCAGCTTAGTGGGACTAGCGGGATCCTACGAGCAGTACTTC. Residues: CASSLVGLAGSYEQYF.